This T cell receptor beta chain was sequenced during a study of T-cell memory formation after mild COVID-19. Across the whole study: Largely donor-specific TCR clusters were found.

This CDR3 contains 16 residues. The ends lost 4 bases at V and 2 bases at J; junction bases unmatched: 11. Germline loops: CDR1 SGHRS, CDR2 YFSETQ. TCRdb called the 5' RACE reads again in MiXCR, with one record for every CDR3 protein. The sample yields some 50,000 distinct CDR3 sequences, 27% seen once. The genes are TRBV5-1 and TRBJ2-7, with TRBD1 matching over 8 bases. This receptor was obtained from a man between 18 and 35 years old who had mild COVID-19 (a few samples of this study predate the infection). Cell type and time point are not known. Sequenced input: PBMCs or a T cell subset sorted from them (not recorded which). The CDR3 spells CASSGSDRDPPYEQYV. The CDR3 coding sequence is TGCGCCAGCAGCGGGTCGGACAGGGATCCCCCCTACGAGCAGTACGTC.